This T cell receptor beta chain was found in a study of blood T cells in healthy people across ages. This clonotype was seen a handful of times. V lost 5 bases, J lost 3 bases, and 13 bases lay in between. Germline CDR1 LNHDA, CDR2 SQIVND (reference sequence). The CDR3 extends over 14 amino acids. A J-beta primer mix and a sample-barcoded 5' primer were used in a second PCR of about 6 to 12 cycles. Via MiXCR, TCRdb re-called the 5' RACE reads, giving one row per CDR3 protein. The table records 650,000 to 800,000 distinct CDR3 sequences, around two fifths of them present only once. The chain has TRBV19 and TRBJ1-1; weak D call: TRBD1 (6 bases). The sequencing sample was made of blood. The TCR originated in a man aged 55 to 69 in good health. CDR3 DNA: TGTGCCAGTAGTTCCAGGGGCGCGTACACTGAAGCTTTCTTT. Its protein product is CASSSRGAYTEAFF.